The 5 T cell receptor beta chains given below trace back to one sample, sequenced in a study of tissue T cells after allogeneic stem cell transplantation. Regarding time point: mouse harvest day 14 after allogeneic transplant. The graft held 10^6 splenic CD5+ T cells and 10^7 T-cell-depleted bone marrow cells. Method: immunoSEQ multiplex PCR; TCRdb's copy keeps in-frame clones and lacks some. The sample holds several thousand clones; around 30% are singletons and the top ten take about 7%. The sequenced sample consisted of skin. The source of these receptors is a female BALB/c mouse given C57BL/6 T cells with graft-versus-host disease after an allogeneic hematopoietic cell transplant.

This clone is termed medium-sized. Mouse names are used for the genes. This CDR3 reads CASSPINQDTQYF. The DNA read from the CDR3 is TGTGCCAGCAGTCCGATTAACCAAGACACCCAGTAC. The genes are TRBV26 and TRBJ2-5; D gene unclear. Sequencing ends 1 residue short of the CDR3 end; the germline J gene provides the rest. Trimming stripped 4 bases from V and 0 bases from J, with 5 bases between. The CDR3 loop spans 13 amino acids. Germline CDR1 is KGHPV and CDR2 is FQNQEV (reference sequence).

This clone was recorded only once. Gene labels here are mouse ones. The CDR3 extends 1 residue past the end of the read, so its final part is completed from the germline J gene. The V and J genes are TRBV3 and TRBJ1-5; possible D gene TRBD1, 6 bases. Germline values: CDR1 SNHLY, CDR2 FYNGKV (reference sequence). The V end lost 3 bases, the J end lost 3 bases, and 18 bases lay between the germline ends. CDR3 length: 17 residues. This CDR3 reads CASSLIWGGRINQAPLF. CDR3 bases read: TGTGCCAGCAGCTTGATCTGGGGGGGGCGGATCAACCAGGCTCCGCTT.

Comments on this clone: Genes and germline come from the mouse. With the read ending 1 residue before the CDR3 end, the germline J gene is used to fill in that end. Other DNA sequences within the sample encode an identical CDR3. The J gene is TRBJ2-2, the V gene TRBV26, with D unresolved. The CDR3 length is 14 residues. V lost 4 bases, J lost 0 bases, and 6 bases lay in between. Germline V gene lookup returns CDR1 KGHPV and CDR2 FQNQEV (reference sequence). CDR3 amino acids: CASSPGTNTGQLYF. Partial CDR3 DNA: TGTGCCAGCAGTCCTGGAACAAACACCGGGCAGCTCTAC.

This clone was detected only a few times. The gene symbols are mouse symbols. Coverage ceases 1 residue before the CDR3 finishes, and the germline J gene fills in the end. At the DNA level, this CDR3 is encoded by other sequences in the same sample as well. The chain combines TRBV26 with TRBJ2-7; 9 nucleotides match TRBD1. This CDR3 has 14 residues. The germline gives CDR1 KGHPV, CDR2 FQNQEV (reference sequence). Trimming at V came to 0 bases and at J to 3 bases, leaving 0 bases not matched to a gene. Incomplete CDR3 DNA: TGTGCCAGCAGTCTGTCGACAGGGGGCTATGAACAGTAC. This codes for CASSLSTGGYEQY. The whole CDR3 sequence reads CASSLSTGGYEQYF.

A word on this clone: The gene names here belong to mouse. The read terminates 1 residue ahead of where the CDR3 ends, so the germline J gene completes it. V and J are TRBV24 and TRBJ2-1; D is unclear. The CDR3 is 10 residues long. V was trimmed by 6 bases and J by 9 bases, leaving 6 bases between them. Germline CDR1 KGHTA, CDR2 FRNEEI. CDR3 bases read: TGTGCCAGCAGCCGGTATGAGCAGTTC. This sequence encodes CASSRYEQF. The entire CDR3 reads CASSRYEQFF.